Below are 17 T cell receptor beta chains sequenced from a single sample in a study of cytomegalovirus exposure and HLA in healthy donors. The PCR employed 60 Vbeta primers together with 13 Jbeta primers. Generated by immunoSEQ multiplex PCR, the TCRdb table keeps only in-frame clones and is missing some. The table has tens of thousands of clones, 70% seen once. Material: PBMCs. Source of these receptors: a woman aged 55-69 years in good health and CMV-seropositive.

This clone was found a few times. The CDR3 region is CASSSPSGEAFF. CDR3 sequence (DNA): TGTGCCAGCAGCTCCCCTTCCGGGGAAGCTTTCTTT. This chain uses TRBV5-4 with TRBJ1-1; no clear D. Deletions cut 3 bases from V and 8 bases from J, with 11 bases between. CDR1 is SGHNT and CDR2 is YYREEE in the germline V gene (reference sequence). This CDR3 contains 12 residues.

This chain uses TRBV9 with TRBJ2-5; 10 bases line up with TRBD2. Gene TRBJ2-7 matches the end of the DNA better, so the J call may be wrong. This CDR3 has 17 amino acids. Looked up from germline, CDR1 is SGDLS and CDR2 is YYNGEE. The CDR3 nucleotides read TGTGCCAGCAGCGCTGGGGGATCTAGCGGGGGCTCCTACGAGCAGTACTTC. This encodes CASSAGGSSGGSYEQYF.

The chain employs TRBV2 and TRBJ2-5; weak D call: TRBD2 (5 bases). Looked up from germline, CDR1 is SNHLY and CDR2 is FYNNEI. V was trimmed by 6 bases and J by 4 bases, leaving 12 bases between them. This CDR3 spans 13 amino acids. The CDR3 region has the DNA TGTGCCAGCAGCGCGCTAGAGGGAGAGACCCAGTACTTC. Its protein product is CASSALEGETQYF.

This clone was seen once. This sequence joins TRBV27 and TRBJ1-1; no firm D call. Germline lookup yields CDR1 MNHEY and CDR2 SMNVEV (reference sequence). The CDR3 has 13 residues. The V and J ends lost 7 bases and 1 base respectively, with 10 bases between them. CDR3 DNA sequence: TGTGCCAGCACGAGGGCGGGGAACACTGAAGCTTTCTTT. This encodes CASTRAGNTEAFF.

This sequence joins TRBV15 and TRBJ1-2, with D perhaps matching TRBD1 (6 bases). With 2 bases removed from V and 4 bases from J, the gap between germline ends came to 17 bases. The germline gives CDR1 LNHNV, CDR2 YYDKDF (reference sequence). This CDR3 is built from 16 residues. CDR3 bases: TGTGCCACCAGCAGAAGCGCGGGGGGCATGGTCTATGGCTACACCTTC. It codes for CATSRSAGGMVYGYTF.

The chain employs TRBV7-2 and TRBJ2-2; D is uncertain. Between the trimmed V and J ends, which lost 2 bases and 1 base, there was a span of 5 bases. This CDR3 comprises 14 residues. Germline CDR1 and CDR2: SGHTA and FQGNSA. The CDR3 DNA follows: TGTGCCAGCAGCTTACAACTGAACACCGGGGAGCTGTTTTTT. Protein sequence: CASSLQLNTGELFF. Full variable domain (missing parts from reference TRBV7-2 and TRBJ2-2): GAGVSQSPSNKVTEKGKDVELRCDPISGHTALYWYRQSLGQGLEFLIYFQGNSAPDKSGLPSDRFSAERTGGSVSTLTIQRTQQEDSAVYLCASSLQLNTGELFFGEGSRLTVL.

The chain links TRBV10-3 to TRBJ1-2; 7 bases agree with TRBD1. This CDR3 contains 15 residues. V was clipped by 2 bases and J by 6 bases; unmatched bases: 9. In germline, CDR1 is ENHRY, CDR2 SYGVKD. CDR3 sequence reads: CAISETVTGYDGYTF. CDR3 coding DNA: TGTGCCATCAGTGAGACGGTGACAGGGTACGATGGCTACACCTTC.

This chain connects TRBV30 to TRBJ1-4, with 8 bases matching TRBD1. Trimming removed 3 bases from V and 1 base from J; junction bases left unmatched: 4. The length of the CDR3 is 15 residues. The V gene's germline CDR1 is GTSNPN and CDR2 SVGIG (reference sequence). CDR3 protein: CAWSAGTGTNEKLFF. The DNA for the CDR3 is TGTGCCTGGAGCGCCGGGACAGGAACTAATGAAAAACTGTTTTTT.

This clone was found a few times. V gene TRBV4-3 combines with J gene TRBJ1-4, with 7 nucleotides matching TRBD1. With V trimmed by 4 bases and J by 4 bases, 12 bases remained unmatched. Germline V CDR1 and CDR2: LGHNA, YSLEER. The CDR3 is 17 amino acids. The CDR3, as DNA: TGCGCCAGCAGCCTGTGGCCTCCGGGACAGCTTAATGAAAAACTGTTTTTT. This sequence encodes CASSLWPPGQLNEKLFF.

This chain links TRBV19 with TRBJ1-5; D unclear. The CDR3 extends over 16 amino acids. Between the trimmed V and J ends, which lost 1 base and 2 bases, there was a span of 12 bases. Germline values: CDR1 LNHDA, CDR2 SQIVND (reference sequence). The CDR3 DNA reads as TGTGCCAGTAGTATAGGAGGTGCCGGTGGCAATCAGCCCCAGCATTTT. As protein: CASSIGGAGGNQPQHF.

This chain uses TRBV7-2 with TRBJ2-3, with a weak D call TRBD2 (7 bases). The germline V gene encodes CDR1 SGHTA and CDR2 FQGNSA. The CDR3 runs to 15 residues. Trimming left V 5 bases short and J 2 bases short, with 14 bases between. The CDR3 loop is CASSLRGGNTDTQYF. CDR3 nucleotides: TGTGCCAGCAGCCTTAGGGGGGGTAACACAGATACGCAGTATTTT. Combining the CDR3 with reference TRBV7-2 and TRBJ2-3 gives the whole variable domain GAGVSQSPSNKVTEKGKDVELRCDPISGHTALYWYRQSLGQGLEFLIYFQGNSAPDKSGLPSDRFSAERTGGSVSTLTIQRTQQEDSAVYLCASSLRGGNTDTQYFGPGTRLTVL.

CDR3 bases: TGTGCCAGCAGCTTCATTAAAAGGGACAGGGGCCTCTCCTACGAGCAGTACTTC. It codes for CASSFIKRDRGLSYEQYF. This chain uses TRBV11-2 with TRBJ2-5, with TRBD1 matching over 10 bases. Near its end, the DNA agrees better with TRBJ2-7, so the J call may be wrong. The CDR3 sequence is 18 residues long. CDR1 and CDR2 (germline): SGHAT, FQNNGV.

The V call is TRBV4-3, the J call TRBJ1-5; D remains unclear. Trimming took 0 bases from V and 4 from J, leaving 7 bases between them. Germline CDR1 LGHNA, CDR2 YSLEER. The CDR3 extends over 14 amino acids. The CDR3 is CASSQDWRNQPQHF. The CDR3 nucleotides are TGCGCCAGCAGCCAAGATTGGCGGAATCAGCCCCAGCATTTT.

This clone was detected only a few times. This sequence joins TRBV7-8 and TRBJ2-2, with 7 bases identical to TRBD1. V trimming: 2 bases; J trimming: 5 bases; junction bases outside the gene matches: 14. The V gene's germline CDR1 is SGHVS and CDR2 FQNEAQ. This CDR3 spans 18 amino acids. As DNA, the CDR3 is TGTGCCAGCAGCTTAACCCGACAGGGTCTCTTCAGGACCGGGGAGCTGTTTTTT. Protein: CASSLTRQGLFRTGELFF.

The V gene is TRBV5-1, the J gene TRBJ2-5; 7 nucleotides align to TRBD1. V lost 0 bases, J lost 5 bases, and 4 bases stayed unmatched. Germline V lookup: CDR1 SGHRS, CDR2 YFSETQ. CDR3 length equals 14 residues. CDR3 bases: TGCGCCAGCAGCTTGGGACAGGGTATCGAGACCCAGTACTTC. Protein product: CASSLGQGIETQYF.

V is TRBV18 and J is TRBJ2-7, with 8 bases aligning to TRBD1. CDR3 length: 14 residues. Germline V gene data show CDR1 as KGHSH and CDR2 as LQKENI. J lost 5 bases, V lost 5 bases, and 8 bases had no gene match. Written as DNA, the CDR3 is TGTGCCAGCTCAGATAAGGACAGGGACAACGAGCAGTACTTC. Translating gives CASSDKDRDNEQYF.

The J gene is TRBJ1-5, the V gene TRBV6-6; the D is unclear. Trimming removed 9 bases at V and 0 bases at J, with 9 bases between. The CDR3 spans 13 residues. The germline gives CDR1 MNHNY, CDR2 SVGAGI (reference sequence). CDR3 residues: CASRADSNQPQHF. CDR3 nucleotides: TGTGCCAGTCGAGCTGATAGCAATCAGCCCCAGCATTTT.